The 10 T cell receptor beta chains in this list originate from one sample, sequenced in a study of cytotoxic CD8 clonotypes in ibrutinib-treated CLL. TCRdb's table, derived via immunoSEQ multiplex PCR, lists solely in-frame clones and lacks some. The sample includes over 45,000 clones, nearly 55% of them seen just once. The sample here was PBMCs, taken at disease progression, from a patient treated with ibrutinib. These receptor sequences come from a human donor with chronic lymphocytic leukemia.

The chain carries TRBV9 and TRBJ2-1; TRBD2 matches at 8 bases. The V and J ends lost 1 base and 0 bases, in that order; junction bases with no gene match: 9. Germline CDR1 reads SGDLS; CDR2 reads YYNGEE. The CDR3 runs 18 residues. The CDR3 coding sequence is TGTGCCAGCAGCGTATTTGCGGGAGGTTTCTCCTCCTACAATGAGCAGTTCTTC. This gives the protein CASSVFAGGFSSYNEQFF.

This clone was seen ten or more times. The gene calls are TRBV19 and TRBJ1-3, with a tentative D call TRBD1 (5 bases). The V end was cut by 4 bases, the J end by 0 bases, with 13 bases between. This CDR3 is 16 amino acids long. CDR1 is LNHDA, CDR2 SQIVND, per germline (reference sequence). This CDR3 reads CASSKGRNPSGNTIYF. CDR3 DNA: TGTGCCAGTAGTAAGGGACGTAACCCCTCTGGAAACACCATATATTTT.

The genes are TRBV7-9 and TRBJ2-2, with TRBD2 matching over 13 bases. Germline values: CDR1 SEHNR, CDR2 FQNEAQ (reference sequence). CDR3 size: 18 residues. V shed 5 bases and J 0 bases; nucleotides not matched to a gene: 6. This chain's CDR3 is CASSVGLAGISNTGELFF. CDR3 DNA: TGTGCCAGCAGCGTGGGACTAGCGGGGATATCGAACACCGGGGAGCTGTTTTTT.

The chain joins TRBV28 to TRBJ2-3, with D possibly called TRBD1 or TRBD2 (5 bases each). The CDR3 is made up of 17 amino acids. Between the trimmed V and J ends, which lost 4 bases and 5 bases, there was a span of 22 bases. Germline V lookup: CDR1 MDHEN, CDR2 SYDVKM. Here the CDR3 DNA reads TGTGCCAGCAGTTCCTCCAGGTTAGAGGGACGGGAAGATACGCAGTATTTT. Translation: CASSSSRLEGREDTQYF.

The chain uses TRBV4-2 and TRBJ1-4; no clear D gene. Trimming removed 0 bases at V and 10 bases at J, with 21 bases between. The germline gives CDR1 LGHNA, CDR2 YNFKEQ. This CDR3 contains 17 residues. This chain's CDR3 is CASSQDVPEVSLGKLFF. CDR3 DNA sequence: TGTGCCAGCAGCCAAGATGTCCCAGAAGTAAGTCTTGGAAAACTGTTTTTT.

The rearrangement uses TRBV30 and TRBJ2-1, with TRBD2 identical over 12 bases. This CDR3 is 16 amino acids long. The germline V gene has CDR1 GTSNPN and CDR2 SVGIG (reference sequence). Trimming took 5 bases from V and 4 from J; bases not matched to a gene: 9. The CDR3 here is CAWGLTGTSGYNEQFF. DNA for the CDR3: TGTGCCTGGGGACTTACCGGGACTAGCGGGTACAATGAGCAGTTCTTC.

The chain uses TRBV5-1 and TRBJ2-7; D unresolved. This CDR3 is 15 amino acids long. V dropped 0 bases and J dropped 3 bases, with 13 bases sitting between them. Germline loops: CDR1 SGHRS, CDR2 YFSETQ. As DNA, the CDR3 is TGCGCCAGCAGCTTGGCCAGACCGGAAAGCTACGAGCAGTACTTC. Translated, it gives CASSLARPESYEQYF. The whole variable domain, filled in from reference TRBV5-1 and TRBJ2-7, reads KAGVTQTPRYLIKTRGQQVTLSCSPISGHRSVSWYQQTPGQGLQFLFEYFSETQRNKGNFPGRFSGRQFSNSRSEMNVSTLELGDSALYLCASSLARPESYEQYFGPGTRLTVT.

The rearrangement uses TRBV5-1 and TRBJ2-2, with D uncertain. This CDR3 is built from 14 residues. V shed 0 bases and J shed 6 bases, with 9 bases lying between them. CDR1 and CDR2 (germline): SGHRS, YFSETQ. The CDR3 nucleotides read TGCGCCAGCAGCTTGGCTGTTAGCCCCGGGGAGCTGTTTTTT. It specifies CASSLAVSPGELFF.

In its sample, this clone was seen a few times. This chain connects TRBV19 to TRBJ2-2; TRBD1 matches 7 bases. The CDR3 is 15 residues long. J lost 8 bases, V lost 1 base, and 7 bases had no gene match. Germline V gene lookup returns CDR1 LNHDA and CDR2 SQIVND (reference sequence). CDR3 protein: CASSIVGQESGELFF. The CDR3 nucleotides are TGTGCCAGTAGTATAGTTGGACAGGAGTCAGGGGAGCTGTTTTTT.

This clone occurred a few times. This specimen includes other DNA sequences encoding the same CDR3. The V gene is TRBV5-1, the J gene TRBJ2-5; D gene uncertain. Germline lookup yields CDR1 SGHRS and CDR2 YFSETQ. This CDR3 is 12 amino acids long. Trimming took off 3 bases at V and 1 base at J, with 4 bases between the two ends. CDR3 in amino acids: CASSSGQETQYF. CDR3 nucleotide sequence: TGCGCCAGCAGCTCCGGCCAAGAGACCCAGTACTTC.